This T cell receptor beta chain is from a study of OX40 agonist ivuxolimab in advanced cancers. Profiled with immunoSEQ multiplex PCR; TCRdb holds only in-frame clones, not every one. The table records about 64,000 clones, roughly 85% of them present only once. Study conclusions and caveats: Undetermined was the antigen specificity of the expanded peripheral T cells.

The table lists this clone with a few counts. Antigen unknown. Germline CDR1 and CDR2: MNHEY and SVGAGI. Trimming removed 5 bases from V and 7 bases from J, with 17 bases in between. This CDR3 comprises 14 residues. The sequence was collected from an adult with an advanced solid tumor such as melanoma, head and neck, liver or kidney cancer. V gene TRBV6-5 combines with J gene TRBJ1-1, with D perhaps matching TRBD1 (6 bases). The starting material was CD4+ or CD8+ T cells sorted from blood, obtained in a trial of the OX40 agonist ivuxolimab. DNA of the CDR3: TGTGCCAGCAGTGTACAGGGTAGGTTTGGTGAAGCTTTCTTT. It is translated as CASSVQGRFGEAFF.